This T cell receptor (beta chain) was sequenced during a study of shared clonotypes between healthy human individuals. Study results and limitations: The generation probabilities recorded for non-shared clonotypes fell below those of clonotypes shared by all four donors.

Note on this clone: Its target is not known. This specimen includes other DNA sequences encoding the same CDR3.

Selected positively for CCR7 and CD45RO-negative, naive CD8 cells excluded terminally differentiated effector memory CD45RA+ cells. There are 14 residues in the CDR3. The ends were cut back, 0 bases at V and 8 bases at J, with 10 bases in the middle. Germline V gene sequence: CDR1 SGHNT, CDR2 YENEEA. Method: immunoSEQ multiplex PCR; TCRdb's copy keeps in-frame clones and lacks some. The data contain around 1.9 million clones, 85% to 95% of them singletons. The sequencing input was naive CD8+ T cells from PBMCs. This chain connects TRBV11-3 to TRBJ1-4, with D possibly matching TRBD1 (6 bases). The origin of this receptor is a man younger than 35 in good health. Some clones in this sample may be carry-over from other donors' samples. The CDR3 reads CASSLDTGWEKLFF. DNA of the CDR3: TGTGCCAGCAGCTTAGATACAGGGTGGGAAAAACTGTTTTTT.